This TCR beta chain was documented in a study of blood T cells in healthy people across ages (dated by TCRdb to the mid-2010s). Background on the whole study: In model experiments, template switching captured roughly one uniquely barcoded TCR beta cDNA molecule for every two T cells. To track age-related changes in TCR beta repertoire diversity, the study relied on deep sequencing normalized with unique cDNA molecular identifiers. Four age groups were formed from the donors: young (average 16 years), middle-aged (roughly 38), aged (62) and long-lived (82). To avoid experimental bias, donors of different ages were randomly spread across the sequencing lanes. For two donors (one aged 18 to 30 and one aged 80 or older), the study analyzed two additional independent replicas of 1 million unique cDNA reads from the same blood draw.

Systemically healthy Caucasian individuals from Russia, 39 in total and aged about 6 to 95 years, were included as donors. Roughly 10 milliliters of peripheral blood were collected from each donor into EDTA-treated Vacutainer tubes. Ficoll-Paque density-gradient centrifugation was used to isolate PBMCs, with at least 7 million obtained per sample. Total RNA was extracted from PBMCs with Trizol reagent, with at least 5.5 micrograms obtained per sample. The percentages of naive CD45RAhigh/CD27high T cells were determined by flow cytometry on a PBMC aliquot from every donor. The library was generated by 5' RACE. The sequencing machine was an Illumina HiSeq 2500. A second roughly 6 to 11 cycle PCR used a sample-barcoded 5' primer and a J-beta primer mix. A unique molecular identifier was introduced onto each TCR beta cDNA molecule by a template-switch 5' adaptor carrying 12 random nucleotides. Each sample yielded at least 2.5 million CDR3-containing paired-end reads. All of the RNA was converted into first-strand cDNA using the Mint cDNA synthesis kit, with a TRBC-specific oligonucleotide serving as the primer. Following uracil-DNA glycosylase treatment, a first 18-cycle PCR with universal primers M1SS and BC2_uni_R was performed on all cDNA. In the paper's pipeline: For normalization, 1 million high-quality reads were randomly selected from each sample, with every read carrying a distinct molecular identifier. Reads with shared molecular identifiers were discarded instead of being binned into consensus sequences. CDR3 identification, clonotype clustering and error correction used MiTCR with a Q25 quality threshold and the strictest error-elimination algorithm. A nonparametric unseen species model using Euler transformation provided a lower-bound estimate of total TCR beta diversity. The public sequencing data were trimmed at Q25 with fastp and processed into clonotypes with MiXCR by TCRdb, which kept only in-frame beta chains. Identical CDR3 protein sequences are pooled into one entry, listed with their most common genes and DNA. The V and J calls shown here were made by TCRdb, not taken from the authors' results. This sample is represented by roughly 1,700,000 distinct CDR3 sequences; roughly 27% of them were singletons. The ten largest clones represent approximately 7.7% of the sample.

The germline V gene supplies CDR1 SGHTA and CDR2 FQGNSA. Taken from cysteine to phenylalanine, the CDR3 has 14 residues. The read is trimmed to its CDR3 DNA, 42 bases read in frame from base 1. The trim is 3 bases for V and 6 bases for J, with a gap of 11 bases between the germline ends. Details on this clonotype: Its antigen is still unknown. Base qualities are not at hand, and no much larger clone is one base apart.

Study-level results and caveats: There was a strong correlation between observed TCR beta diversity and the percentage of naive T cells measured by flow cytometry. Observed TCR beta diversity per million T cells fell roughly linearly with age, and a significant reduction was already apparent by age about 38. Total diversity estimates from one million sequenced T cells were considered lower bounds and underestimates. The long-lived group showed more naive CD4+ T cells, fewer expanded clones and increased TCR diversity than the aged group, suggesting age selection. Conclusive comparison of naive and antigen-experienced compartments was prevented by the profiling of bulk unsorted PBMCs. The CMV infection status of donors was not known, potentially confounding age-related changes in expanded clonotypes.

The receptor was isolated from a woman in her 30s in good health. Sample: blood. This sequence uses TRBV7-2 and TRBJ2-2; TRBD1 is possibly the D segment (5 matching bases). The CDR3 protein is CASSFGAGSGELFF. The bases are TGTGCCAGCAGCTTTGGGGCAGGGTCCGGGGAGCTGTTTTTT.